The source of this T cell receptor (beta chain) is a study of glioma-infiltrating T cells. General observations from the study: CDR3 overlap between tissue and blood was very small. Non-neoplastic patients had below-expected tissue-blood divergence, while all gliomas exceeded expectation. Shared blood CDR3 signature motifs marked patients with low tissue-blood divergence.

TCR alpha and beta CDR3 regions were amplified from RNA using iRepertoire nested multiplex PCR. For one-step reverse transcription and amplification, roughly 95-450 ng of tissue mRNA or PBMC total RNA was used. TCRdb called the multiplex PCR reads again in MiXCR, with one record for every CDR3 protein. Among a few hundred thousand distinct CDR3 sequences listed, around 45% were seen once. CDR3 size: 14 residues. Trimming took off 4 bases at V and 3 bases at J, with 12 bases between the two ends. Germline V gene sequence: CDR1 SGHRS, CDR2 YFSETQ. This clonotype was counted a few times. Its antigen is still unknown.

The source is a human donor with low-grade glioma or glioblastoma, undergoing nonglioma brain surgery, or in good health (not recorded which). The J gene is TRBJ2-3, the V gene TRBV5-1; D assignment may be TRBD1 or TRBD2 (5 bases each). The sequencing input was glioma tissue, nonneoplastic brain tissue, or PBMCs (not recorded which). The CDR3 coding sequence is TGCGCCAGCAGCCGGGACCAGGGAACAGATACGCAGTATTTT. Encoded protein: CASSRDQGTDTQYF. Using reference TRBV5-1 and TRBJ2-3 for the parts outside the CDR3, the full variable domain is KAGVTQTPRYLIKTRGQQVTLSCSPISGHRSVSWYQQTPGQGLQFLFEYFSETQRNKGNFPGRFSGRQFSNSRSEMNVSTLELGDSALYLCASSRDQGTDTQYFGPGTRLTVL.